This T cell receptor (beta chain) was captured in a study of vaccination and CD4 T cells after COVID-19. Study details: Post-COVID draws came a median approximately 94 days after diagnosis (range 35 to 161). Study conclusions and caveats: Convalescent patients displayed spike mono-reactivity in 304 of 307 vaccine-specific clones. Counts of SARS-CoV-2-reactive clonotypes had a median that went from around 19 to 38, a nonsignificant change.

Germline V gene sequence: CDR1 LNHDA, CDR2 SQIVND (reference sequence). Trimming took off 6 bases at V and 2 bases at J, with 6 bases between the two ends. This CDR3 has 12 amino acids. As for this clonotype: Antigen unknown.

MiXCR, applied by TCRdb to the PCR reads, yields one record per CDR3 protein. The data hold roughly 19,000 distinct CDR3 sequences, with around 63% observed a single time. The clonotype comes from a human donor who had recovered from COVID-19. The source material was CD4+ T cells from blood, sampled after SARS-CoV-2 vaccination. The chain recombines TRBV19 with TRBJ2-3, with no clear D. CDR3 protein: CASRSSTDTQYF. CDR3 sequence (DNA): TGTGCCAGTAGGTCCTCCACAGATACGCAGTATTTT.